The 2 T cell receptor beta chains in this list originate from one sample, sequenced in a study of cytomegalovirus exposure and HLA in healthy donors. Amplification used 60 Vbeta primers and 13 Jbeta primers. TCRdb's table, derived via immunoSEQ multiplex PCR, lists solely in-frame clones and lacks some. The sample holds about 60,000 clones, around 85% seen once. Sequencing was performed on PBMCs. These receptors originate from a woman in her 30s in good health and CMV-seronegative.

The chain combines TRBV4-3 with TRBJ1-2; maybe TRBD1 (6 bases). V was trimmed by 1 base and J by 7 bases, leaving 16 bases between them. The CDR3 is 15 residues long. From germline, CDR1 is LGHNA and CDR2 YSLEER. As DNA, the CDR3 is TGCGCCAGCAGCCAAGTGGGCGGGGGGCGCGGTGGCTACACCTTC. The encoded protein is CASSQVGGGRGGYTF.

The chain employs TRBV4-3 and TRBJ1-2; TRBD1 matches at 8 bases. Looked up from germline, CDR1 is LGHNA and CDR2 is YSLEER. The CDR3 runs to 15 residues. The junction had 4 bases not matched to a gene; V was cut back by 4 bases and J by 0 bases. The CDR3 region is CASSPGQETNYGYTF. The CDR3 nucleotides read TGCGCCAGCAGCCCGGGACAGGAGACTAACTATGGCTACACCTTC.